The clone carrying this T cell receptor beta chain was found once. In the original analysis: Nucleated cell counts were estimated from reference gene primer amplification. The method was immunoSEQ multiplex PCR; TCRdb's version includes in-frame clones alone and lacks a portion of them. The DNA was the basis for D and trimming; V, J and clone size are from that table. Here the sample spans some 400,000 clones, about 89% being singletons. The entry originates in a study of blood T cell repertoires in COVID-19. Participants classified as exposed had met a COVID-19 case within 2 weeks before study entry. Trimming took 5 bases from V and 3 from J; bases not matched to a gene: 7. The CDR3 runs to 14 residues. The germline CDR1 and CDR2 sequences are SGHRS and YFSETQ.

The specimen sequenced was PBMCs or T cells enriched from blood (not recorded which). This receptor was identified in a woman aged 40 to 50 who had been exposed to COVID-19. The rearrangement joins TRBV5-1 to TRBJ2-7, with 8 bases fitting TRBD1. CDR3 nucleotide sequence: TGCGCCAGCAGTTCCGGGACAGGCTTCTACGAGCAGTACTTC. Encoded protein: CASSSGTGFYEQYF. Variable domain in full (rest from reference TRBV5-1 and TRBJ2-7): KAGVTQTPRYLIKTRGQQVTLSCSPISGHRSVSWYQQTPGQGLQFLFEYFSETQRNKGNFPGRFSGRQFSNSRSEMNVSTLELGDSALYLCASSSGTGFYEQYFGPGTRLTVT.